These T cell receptor beta chains were read from a single sample in a study of T cell changes during pregnancy in multiple sclerosis. Clones were sequenced by immunoSEQ multiplex PCR, and TCRdb holds only the in-frame ones, with some missing. Of under 70,000 clones in the sample, 91% were seen once. The specimen was CD4+ T cells from peripheral blood mononuclear cells, collected in the first trimester of pregnancy. These receptors were taken from a female donor with multiple sclerosis, enrolled in a pregnancy study. CDR3s include the opening cysteine and the closing phenylalanine or tryptophan. Fields, in order: clone size, J gene, D gene, V gene, CDR3 DNA, CDR3 protein. A D gene is named only where the DNA matches it firmly. Size is stated for part of the rows, as once, few or many counts, or as a class when the clone is expanded.

clone_size: -; j_call: TRBJ2-3; d_call: TRBD1; v_call: TRBV5-1; cdr3_nt: TGCGCCAGCGGACAGGGGGCCGGCACAGATACGCAGTATTTT; cdr3_aa: CASGQGAGTDTQYF
clone_size: -; j_call: TRBJ1-5; d_call: -; v_call: TRBV30; cdr3_nt: TGTGCCTGGAGTCTAAAACAGGGTGGCAATCAGCCCCAGCATTTT; cdr3_aa: CAWSLKQGGNQPQHF
clone_size: -; j_call: TRBJ2-1; d_call: -; v_call: TRBV7-6; cdr3_nt: TGTGCCAGCAGCACAGAATCCTACAATGAGCAGTTCTTC; cdr3_aa: CASSTESYNEQFF
clone_size: -; j_call: TRBJ2-5; d_call: -; v_call: TRBV7-3; cdr3_nt: TGTGCCAGCAGCTTAGCTGGCAGCCAAGAGACCCAGTACTTC; cdr3_aa: CASSLAGSQETQYF
clone_size: -; j_call: TRBJ1-3; d_call: -; v_call: TRBV7-2; cdr3_nt: TGTGCCAGCAGCTTAGGAGCCCTGCAAGGAAACACCATATATTTT; cdr3_aa: CASSLGALQGNTIYF
clone_size: -; j_call: TRBJ2-4; d_call: -; v_call: TRBV4-2; cdr3_nt: TGTGCCAGCAGCCAAGGCGACGAGGACAAAAACATTCAGTACTTC; cdr3_aa: CASSQGDEDKNIQYF
clone_size: -; j_call: TRBJ2-7; d_call: TRBD2; v_call: TRBV14; cdr3_nt: TGTGCCAGCAGCCCCAGACTAGCTGGGGCGTACGAGCAGTACTTC; cdr3_aa: CASSPRLAGAYEQYF
clone_size: -; j_call: TRBJ1-1; d_call: TRBD1; v_call: TRBV6-1; cdr3_nt: TGTGCCAGCAGTTTCAACAGGGGAGATACTGAAGCTTTCTTT; cdr3_aa: CASSFNRGDTEAFF
clone_size: -; j_call: TRBJ2-5; d_call: -; v_call: TRBV10-3; cdr3_nt: TGTGCCATCGGGGGGTCGGGAGAGACCCAGTACTTC; cdr3_aa: CAIGGSGETQYF
clone_size: -; j_call: TRBJ2-1; d_call: TRBD1; v_call: TRBV5-1; cdr3_nt: TGCGCCAGCAGCGGAGGGACAGGGGGCTCCTACAATGAGCAGTTCTTC; cdr3_aa: CASSGGTGGSYNEQFF
clone_size: -; j_call: TRBJ2-6; d_call: -; v_call: TRBV11-1; cdr3_nt: TGTGCCAGCAGCTCAAACAGGGGGGGCTTTTATGGGGCCAACGTCCTGACTTTC; cdr3_aa: CASSSNRGGFYGANVLTF
clone_size: -; j_call: TRBJ2-3; d_call: TRBD2; v_call: TRBV15; cdr3_nt: TGTGCCACCAGCTCAAGACTAGCGGGGGGCACAGATACGCAGTATTTT; cdr3_aa: CATSSRLAGGTDTQYF
clone_size: -; j_call: TRBJ1-1; d_call: -; v_call: TRBV18; cdr3_nt: TGTGCCAGCTCACCACCGGGCGTTATGAACACTGAAGCTTTCTTT; cdr3_aa: CASSPPGVMNTEAFF
clone_size: -; j_call: TRBJ2-2; d_call: -; v_call: TRBV4-3; cdr3_nt: TGCGCCAGCAGCCAAGATCCGGGAACCGGGGAGCTGTTTTTT; cdr3_aa: CASSQDPGTGELFF
clone_size: once; j_call: TRBJ1-4; d_call: -; v_call: TRBV4-3; cdr3_nt: TGCGCCAGCAGCCTAAACCCGGGGACTAATGAAAAACTGTTTTTT; cdr3_aa: CASSLNPGTNEKLFF
clone_size: -; j_call: TRBJ1-1; d_call: TRBD1; v_call: TRBV18; cdr3_nt: TGTGCCAGCTCACCAGTACAGGGGTCCCGCGGCACTGAAGCTTTCTTT; cdr3_aa: CASSPVQGSRGTEAFF
clone_size: -; j_call: TRBJ1-5; d_call: -; v_call: TRBV30; cdr3_nt: TGTGCCGGACAGATGGGGACAAATCAGCCCCAGCATTTT; cdr3_aa: CAGQMGTNQPQHF
clone_size: few; j_call: TRBJ1-2; d_call: TRBD1; v_call: TRBV10-3; cdr3_nt: TGTGCCATCCGAGGGACAGGGGGCTCCTATGGCTACACCTTC; cdr3_aa: CAIRGTGGSYGYTF
clone_size: -; j_call: TRBJ2-3; d_call: TRBD2; v_call: TRBV10-3; cdr3_nt: TGTGCCATCGGGGTAGCGGGGGGAAGCACAGATACGCAGTATTTT; cdr3_aa: CAIGVAGGSTDTQYF
clone_size: -; j_call: TRBJ2-3; d_call: -; v_call: TRBV5-1; cdr3_nt: TGCGCCAGCAGCCCCCGGCGGAATAGCGGCACAGATACGCAGTATTTT; cdr3_aa: CASSPRRNSGTDTQYF
clone_size: -; j_call: TRBJ2-1; d_call: -; v_call: TRBV21-1; cdr3_nt: TGTGCCAGCAGCAAAGCGCCGGGCAATGAGCAGTTCTTC; cdr3_aa: CASSKAPGNEQFF
clone_size: many; j_call: TRBJ2-3; d_call: TRBD2; v_call: TRBV11-2; cdr3_nt: TGTGCCAGCAGCCGAAGCACTAGCGGGGGGGAGCAGTATTTT; cdr3_aa: CASSRSTSGGEQYF
clone_size: -; j_call: TRBJ2-7; d_call: TRBD2; v_call: TRBV11-1; cdr3_nt: TGTGCCAGCAGCCCGGGACTAGCGGGGGGGCCGAGCTCCTACGAGCAGTACTTC; cdr3_aa: CASSPGLAGGPSSYEQYF
clone_size: -; j_call: TRBJ1-6; d_call: -; v_call: TRBV5-1; cdr3_nt: TGCGCCAGCAGCTGGCAGACAGGAAATTCACCCCTCCACTTT; cdr3_aa: CASSWQTGNSPLHF
clone_size: few; j_call: TRBJ1-2; d_call: -; v_call: TRBV5-6; cdr3_nt: TGTGCCAGCAGCGCCGGTCCTTTCGGCTATGGCTACACCTTC; cdr3_aa: CASSAGPFGYGYTF
clone_size: -; j_call: TRBJ2-7; d_call: TRBD1; v_call: TRBV7-2; cdr3_nt: TGTGCCAGCAGCTCCCGACAGGGCTCCTACGAGCAGTACTTC; cdr3_aa: CASSSRQGSYEQYF
clone_size: -; j_call: TRBJ1-1; d_call: TRBD1; v_call: TRBV6-1; cdr3_nt: TGTGCCAGCAGCGACCGGGACAGGGCGGAGGCTTTCTTT; cdr3_aa: CASSDRDRAEAFF
clone_size: -; j_call: TRBJ1-6; d_call: TRBD1; v_call: TRBV7-2; cdr3_nt: TGTGCCAGCAGCCGAGGACAGGGTGGCTCACCCCTCCACTTT; cdr3_aa: CASSRGQGGSPLHF
clone_size: -; j_call: TRBJ2-5; d_call: TRBD2; v_call: TRBV4-1; cdr3_nt: TGCGCCAGCAGCCAAGGCCTAGCGGGGGCCCGGATAGTAGAGACCCAGTACTTC; cdr3_aa: CASSQGLAGARIVETQYF
clone_size: -; j_call: TRBJ2-5; d_call: TRBD2; v_call: TRBV14; cdr3_nt: TGTGCCAGCAGCCCCCTCTTCGCGGGGGGGCAAGAGACCCAGTACTTC; cdr3_aa: CASSPLFAGGQETQYF
clone_size: -; j_call: TRBJ2-5; d_call: TRBD1; v_call: TRBV7-2; cdr3_nt: TGTGCCAGCAGCTCCAGCAGGGGGCTTGGGACCCAGTACTTC; cdr3_aa: CASSSSRGLGTQYF
clone_size: -; j_call: TRBJ2-1; d_call: TRBD1; v_call: TRBV7-3; cdr3_nt: TGTGCCAGCAGCTTACTGGGTACAGGGGATGAGCAGTTCTTC; cdr3_aa: CASSLLGTGDEQFF
clone_size: -; j_call: TRBJ2-7; d_call: -; v_call: TRBV6-1; cdr3_nt: TGTGCCAGCAGTGACTACTACGAGCAGTACTTC; cdr3_aa: CASSDYYEQYF
clone_size: -; j_call: TRBJ1-5; d_call: TRBD1; v_call: TRBV18; cdr3_nt: TGTGCCAGCTCACCAGACAGGGGGCTTATCAATCAGCCCCAGCATTTT; cdr3_aa: CASSPDRGLINQPQHF
clone_size: -; j_call: TRBJ1-1; d_call: TRBD1; v_call: TRBV7-9; cdr3_nt: TGTGCCAGCAGCTCCTCTCTGGGGTCAGGGGGTTTGGACACTGAAGCTTTCTTT; cdr3_aa: CASSSSLGSGGLDTEAFF
clone_size: -; j_call: TRBJ2-7; d_call: TRBD1; v_call: TRBV14; cdr3_nt: TGTGCCAGCAGCCAAGATCTCCGGACAGGGGGTCACGAGCAGTACTTC; cdr3_aa: CASSQDLRTGGHEQYF
clone_size: -; j_call: TRBJ2-7; d_call: TRBD2; v_call: TRBV27; cdr3_nt: TGTGCCAGCAGACTAGCGGGGGTCTCCTACGAGCAGTACTTC; cdr3_aa: CASRLAGVSYEQYF
clone_size: -; j_call: TRBJ2-3; d_call: -; v_call: TRBV13; cdr3_nt: TGTGCCAGCAGCCGTAAGCGGACAGATACGCAGTATTTT; cdr3_aa: CASSRKRTDTQYF
clone_size: -; j_call: TRBJ1-5; d_call: -; v_call: TRBV7-2; cdr3_nt: TGTGCCAGCAGCACGGGGGGGGGTCAGCCCCAGCATTTT; cdr3_aa: CASSTGGGQPQHF
clone_size: -; j_call: TRBJ1-5; d_call: -; v_call: TRBV9; cdr3_nt: TGTGCCAGCAGCGTAGGGCCAGGCCAACATCAGCCCCAGCATTTT; cdr3_aa: CASSVGPGQHQPQHF
clone_size: once; j_call: TRBJ1-3; d_call: TRBD1; v_call: TRBV29-1; cdr3_nt: TGCAGCGCCCTGAGAAACAGGGGGGGAAACACCATATATTTT; cdr3_aa: CSALRNRGGNTIYF
clone_size: -; j_call: TRBJ2-1; d_call: TRBD2; v_call: TRBV7-3; cdr3_nt: TGTGCCAGCAGCTACAGACTAGCGGGGCACAATGAGCAGTTCTTC; cdr3_aa: CASSYRLAGHNEQFF
clone_size: -; j_call: TRBJ1-2; d_call: -; v_call: TRBV19; cdr3_nt: TGTGCCAGTAATACAGGCGTTAACTATGGCTACACCTTC; cdr3_aa: CASNTGVNYGYTF
clone_size: -; j_call: TRBJ2-2; d_call: TRBD1; v_call: TRBV7-2; cdr3_nt: TGTGCCAGCAGCTTACAGGGGGCAGGGAACACCGGGGAGCTGTTTTTT; cdr3_aa: CASSLQGAGNTGELFF
clone_size: -; j_call: TRBJ2-7; d_call: TRBD2; v_call: TRBV7-2; cdr3_nt: TGTGCCAGCAGCCTTAGCGGGGGGGGCTCCTACGAGCAGTACTTC; cdr3_aa: CASSLSGGGSYEQYF
clone_size: -; j_call: TRBJ2-3; d_call: TRBD2; v_call: TRBV7-9; cdr3_nt: TGTGCCAACTCTCCACTAGCGGGGGGCAGGGATACGCAGTATTTT; cdr3_aa: CANSPLAGGRDTQYF
clone_size: -; j_call: TRBJ2-2; d_call: TRBD1; v_call: TRBV19; cdr3_nt: TGTGCCAGTACCACCAGATTTTGGGGACAGGGTGAAGTTAACACCGGGGAGCTGTTTTTT; cdr3_aa: CASTTRFWGQGEVNTGELFF
clone_size: -; j_call: TRBJ1-2; d_call: -; v_call: TRBV28; cdr3_nt: TGTGCCAGCAGTTTAGGCGGCAGGGACTATGGCTACACCTTC; cdr3_aa: CASSLGGRDYGYTF
clone_size: -; j_call: TRBJ1-2; d_call: -; v_call: TRBV29-1; cdr3_nt: TGCAGCGTTGCCGAACGGGGGGCAAGGGAGTATGGCTACACCTTC; cdr3_aa: CSVAERGAREYGYTF
clone_size: once; j_call: TRBJ1-1; d_call: -; v_call: TRBV18; cdr3_nt: TGTGCCAGCTCACCGTACAGAGAAACTGAAGCTTTCTTT; cdr3_aa: CASSPYRETEAFF
clone_size: few; j_call: TRBJ1-2; d_call: TRBD1; v_call: TRBV7-2; cdr3_nt: TGTGCCAGCAGCTTCGGGACAGCTAATAACTATGGCTACACCTTC; cdr3_aa: CASSFGTANNYGYTF
clone_size: -; j_call: TRBJ2-4; d_call: TRBD1; v_call: TRBV18; cdr3_nt: TGTGCCAGCTCACCGGACAGGACCAAAAACATTCAGTACTTC; cdr3_aa: CASSPDRTKNIQYF
clone_size: -; j_call: TRBJ1-2; d_call: TRBD1; v_call: TRBV6-5; cdr3_nt: TGTGCCAGCAGTTACTACAGGGGAGGCAACTATGGCTACACCTTC; cdr3_aa: CASSYYRGGNYGYTF
clone_size: -; j_call: TRBJ1-2; d_call: -; v_call: TRBV13; cdr3_nt: TGTGCCAGCAGCCCCGCGAGGGCCTCCTATGGCTACACCTTC; cdr3_aa: CASSPARASYGYTF
clone_size: -; j_call: TRBJ2-7; d_call: TRBD2; v_call: TRBV14; cdr3_nt: TGTGCCAGCAGCCGACTAGCGGGTCTATCGTCCTACGAGCAGTACTTC; cdr3_aa: CASSRLAGLSSYEQYF